Listed below are T cell receptor beta chains from one sample, sequenced in a study of blood T cell repertoires in COVID-19. Profiling relied on immunoSEQ multiplex PCR, and the TCRdb table lists in-frame clones only, not all of them. There are a few hundred thousand clones in the sample; approximately 87% occur only once, and roughly 9.4% lies in the top ten. Sequenced material: PBMCs or T cells enriched from blood (not recorded which). The receptors derive from a woman aged 50 to 60 who had recovered from COVID-19. Each CDR3 is given with its conserved first and last residue. Each record gives: J gene, V gene, D gene, clone size, CDR3 DNA, CDR3 protein. A D gene is named only where the DNA matches it firmly. Only part of the rows carry a size: once, few, many, or a class if the clone is expanded.

j_gene: TRBJ1-2; v_gene: TRBV3-1/TRBV3-2; d_gene: -; abundance: -; CDR3nt: TGTGCCAGCAGCTGGGGCCTTGACTATGGCTACACCTTC; CDR3aa: CASSWGLDYGYTF
j_gene: TRBJ2-5; v_gene: TRBV4-2; d_gene: -; abundance: -; CDR3nt: TGTGCCAGCAGCCAAGAAACAGTTACCCAAGAGACCCAGTACTTC; CDR3aa: CASSQETVTQETQYF
j_gene: TRBJ1-2; v_gene: TRBV18; d_gene: TRBD1; abundance: -; CDR3nt: TGTGCCAGCTCACCACCACAACAACCGGGACAGAAAACCGTGAACTATGGCTACACCTTC; CDR3aa: CASSPPQQPGQKTVNYGYTF
j_gene: TRBJ2-5; v_gene: TRBV7-2; d_gene: TRBD2; abundance: -; CDR3nt: TGTGCCAGCAGCTCAGGACTAGCGATGGGAGAGACCCAGTACTTC; CDR3aa: CASSSGLAMGETQYF
j_gene: TRBJ2-1; v_gene: TRBV4-2; d_gene: TRBD2; abundance: -; CDR3nt: TGTGCCAGCAGCCCAACCGGGACTAGCTCCTACAATGAGCAGTTCTTC; CDR3aa: CASSPTGTSSYNEQFF
j_gene: TRBJ2-2; v_gene: TRBV5-5; d_gene: TRBD2; abundance: -; CDR3nt: TGTGCCAGCAGCACGGGAGGCGGGGAGCTGTTTTTT; CDR3aa: CASSTGGGELFF
j_gene: TRBJ1-1; v_gene: TRBV30; d_gene: -; abundance: few; CDR3nt: TGTGCCTGGAGTGGTTACGGGAACACTGAAGCTTTCTTT; CDR3aa: CAWSGYGNTEAFF
j_gene: TRBJ1-4; v_gene: TRBV11-2; d_gene: TRBD1; abundance: -; CDR3nt: TGTGCCAGCAGCTGGGGGACAGCCTCAGGTGAAAAACTGTTTTTT; CDR3aa: CASSWGTASGEKLFF
j_gene: TRBJ2-3; v_gene: TRBV7-9; d_gene: -; abundance: -; CDR3nt: TGTGCCAGCAGCCCGCATAGGGGGGGCGGCACAGATACGCAGTATTTT; CDR3aa: CASSPHRGGGTDTQYF
j_gene: TRBJ1-5; v_gene: TRBV9; d_gene: -; abundance: once; CDR3nt: TGTGCCAGCAGCGTAGGTCAGGGCAATCAGCCCCAGCATTTT; CDR3aa: CASSVGQGNQPQHF
j_gene: TRBJ2-7; v_gene: TRBV5-4; d_gene: TRBD1; abundance: -; CDR3nt: TGTGCCAGCAGCTACCCCCCTGGACAGGGCTACAACGAGCAGTACTTC; CDR3aa: CASSYPPGQGYNEQYF
j_gene: TRBJ2-3; v_gene: TRBV2; d_gene: -; abundance: -; CDR3nt: TGTGCCAGCAGTCTACCAGATACGCAGTATTTT; CDR3aa: CASSLPDTQYF
j_gene: TRBJ1-2; v_gene: TRBV3-1/TRBV3-2; d_gene: -; abundance: once; CDR3nt: TGTGCCAGCAGCCAAGAACGGAACTATGGCTACACCTTC; CDR3aa: CASSQERNYGYTF
j_gene: TRBJ2-2; v_gene: TRBV30; d_gene: -; abundance: -; CDR3nt: TGTGCCTGGATACAGAAAAAAGGCGCGAACACCGGGGAGCTGTTTTTT; CDR3aa: CAWIQKKGANTGELFF
j_gene: TRBJ1-1; v_gene: TRBV2; d_gene: -; abundance: few; CDR3nt: TGTGCCAGCAGGAGACAGTGGGCGAACACTGAAGCTTTCTTT; CDR3aa: CASRRQWANTEAFF
j_gene: TRBJ1-5; v_gene: TRBV6-6; d_gene: -; abundance: few; CDR3nt: TGTGCCAGCAGTTACTCGGGACACAATCAGCCCCAGCATTTT; CDR3aa: CASSYSGHNQPQHF